This T cell receptor beta chain was documented in a study of chemoradiotherapy in HPV16-positive cancers. Study results and caveats: During treatment, candidate HPV-specific clones and E7-related motifs expanded in tumor.

Assay used: immunoSEQ multiplex PCR; TCRdb lists only in-frame clones, some missing. The sample records under 3,000 clones, about 86% being singletons. Points on this clone: What it recognizes is unknown.

The CDR3 spans 16 residues. V lost 2 bases and J lost 3, with 14 bases in between. The V gene's germline CDR1 is SGHNT and CDR2 YENEEA. This TCR derives from a human donor with HPV-associated anogenital cancer. The V and J genes are TRBV11-3 and TRBJ1-5; D gene ambiguous. This specimen was tumor tissue, taken from a patient who underwent chemoradiotherapy. CDR3 nucleotide sequence: TGTGCCAGCAGCTTAATGTCCGGGAAGTCCAATCAGCCCCAGCATTTT. The encoded protein is CASSLMSGKSNQPQHF.